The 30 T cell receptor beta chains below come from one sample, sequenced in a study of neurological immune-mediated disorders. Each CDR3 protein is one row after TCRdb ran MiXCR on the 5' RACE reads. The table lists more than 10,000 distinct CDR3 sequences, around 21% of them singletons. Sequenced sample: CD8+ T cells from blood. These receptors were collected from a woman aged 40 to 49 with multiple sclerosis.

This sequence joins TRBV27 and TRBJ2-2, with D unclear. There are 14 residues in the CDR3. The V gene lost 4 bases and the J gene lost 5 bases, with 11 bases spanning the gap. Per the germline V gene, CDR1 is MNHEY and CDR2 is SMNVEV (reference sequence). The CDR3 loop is CASSWSGPTGELFF. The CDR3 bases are TGTGCCAGCAGTTGGTCAGGACCTACCGGGGAGCTGTTTTTT.

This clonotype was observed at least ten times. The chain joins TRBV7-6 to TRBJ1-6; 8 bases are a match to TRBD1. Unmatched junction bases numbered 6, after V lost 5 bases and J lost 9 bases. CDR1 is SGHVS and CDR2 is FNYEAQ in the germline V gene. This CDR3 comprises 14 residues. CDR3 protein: CASSTGGFGSPLHF. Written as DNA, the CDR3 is TGTGCCAGCAGCACAGGGGGTTTCGGTTCACCCCTCCACTTT.

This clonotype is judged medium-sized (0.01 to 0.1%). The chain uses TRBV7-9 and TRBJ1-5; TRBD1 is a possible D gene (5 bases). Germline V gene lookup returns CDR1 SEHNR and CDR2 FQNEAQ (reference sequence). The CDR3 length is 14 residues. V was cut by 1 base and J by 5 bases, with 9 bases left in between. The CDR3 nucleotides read TGTGCCAGCAGCTTAGATTGGGGGGATCAGCCCCAGCATTTT. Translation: CASSLDWGDQPQHF.

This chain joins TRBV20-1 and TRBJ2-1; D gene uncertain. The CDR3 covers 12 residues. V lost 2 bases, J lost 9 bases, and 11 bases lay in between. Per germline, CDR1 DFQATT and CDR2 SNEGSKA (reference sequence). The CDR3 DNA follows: TGCAGTGCTAGACACCCTCTAGGTGAGCAGTTCTTC. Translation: CSARHPLGEQFF.

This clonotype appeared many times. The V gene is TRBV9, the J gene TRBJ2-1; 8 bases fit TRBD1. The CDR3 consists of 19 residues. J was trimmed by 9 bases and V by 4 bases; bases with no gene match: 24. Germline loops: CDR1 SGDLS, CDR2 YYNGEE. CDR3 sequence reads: CASSSRDRPIAGGRVEQFF. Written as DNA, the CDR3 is TGTGCCAGCAGCAGCCGGGACAGGCCCATCGCCGGCGGAAGGGTTGAGCAGTTCTTC.

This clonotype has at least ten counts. The CDR3 bases are TGCAGTGCTATTCGGTGGGACAATGAGCAGTTCTTC. Translation gives CSAIRWDNEQFF. The chain couples TRBV20-1 to TRBJ2-1; D not resolved. The V end was cut by 4 bases, the J end by 5 bases, with 9 bases between. Germline CDR1 is DFQATT and CDR2 is SNEGSKA (reference sequence). The CDR3 is made up of 12 amino acids.

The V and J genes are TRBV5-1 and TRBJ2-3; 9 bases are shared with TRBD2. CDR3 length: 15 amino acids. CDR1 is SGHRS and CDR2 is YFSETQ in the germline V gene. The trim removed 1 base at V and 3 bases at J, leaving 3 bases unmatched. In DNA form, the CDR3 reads TGCGCCAGCAGCTTGAGCGGGGGGTCGACAGATACGCAGTATTTT. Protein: CASSLSGGSTDTQYF.

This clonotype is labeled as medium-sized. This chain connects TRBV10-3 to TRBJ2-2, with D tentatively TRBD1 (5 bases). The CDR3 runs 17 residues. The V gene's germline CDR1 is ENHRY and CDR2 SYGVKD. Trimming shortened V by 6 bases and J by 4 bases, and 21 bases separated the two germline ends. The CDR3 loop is CAISVEVWGGGTGELFF. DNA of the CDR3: TGTGCCATCAGCGTTGAAGTCTGGGGCGGTGGCACCGGGGAGCTGTTTTTT.

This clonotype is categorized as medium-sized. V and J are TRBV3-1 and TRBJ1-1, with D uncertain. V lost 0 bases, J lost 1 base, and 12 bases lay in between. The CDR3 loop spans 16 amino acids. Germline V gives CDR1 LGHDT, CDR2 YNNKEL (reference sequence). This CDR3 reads CASSQDLDSANTEAFF. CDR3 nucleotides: TGTGCCAGCAGCCAAGATCTGGATAGTGCGAACACTGAAGCTTTCTTT.

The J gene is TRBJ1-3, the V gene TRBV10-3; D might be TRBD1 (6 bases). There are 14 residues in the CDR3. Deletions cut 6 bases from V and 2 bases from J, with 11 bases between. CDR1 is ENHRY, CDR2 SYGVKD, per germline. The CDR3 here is CAISSGDTGNTIYF. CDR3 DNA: TGTGCCATCAGCTCAGGGGACACTGGAAACACCATATATTTT.

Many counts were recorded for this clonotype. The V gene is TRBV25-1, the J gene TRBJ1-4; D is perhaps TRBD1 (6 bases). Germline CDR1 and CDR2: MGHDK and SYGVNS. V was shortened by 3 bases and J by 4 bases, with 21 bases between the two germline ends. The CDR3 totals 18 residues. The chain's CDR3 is CASSEPEAEGTSNEKLFF. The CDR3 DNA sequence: TGTGCCAGCAGTGAGCCCGAAGCCGAGGGGACAAGTAATGAAAAACTGTTTTTT.

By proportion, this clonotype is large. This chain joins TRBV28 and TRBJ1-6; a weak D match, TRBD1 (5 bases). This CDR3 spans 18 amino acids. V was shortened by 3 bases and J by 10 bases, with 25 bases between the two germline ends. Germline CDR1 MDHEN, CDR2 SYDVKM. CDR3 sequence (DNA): TGTGCCAGCAGTTTCGATGTTACAGGATATCTCCACGAGTCACCCCTCCACTTT. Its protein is CASSFDVTGYLHESPLHF.

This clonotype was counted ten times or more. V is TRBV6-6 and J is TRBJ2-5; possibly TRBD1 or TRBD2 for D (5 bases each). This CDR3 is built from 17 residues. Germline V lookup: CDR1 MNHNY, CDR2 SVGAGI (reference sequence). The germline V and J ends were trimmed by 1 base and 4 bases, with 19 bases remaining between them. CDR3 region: CASSYFTDSARGETQYF. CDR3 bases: TGTGCCAGCAGTTACTTCACCGACAGTGCGAGGGGAGAGACCCAGTACTTC.

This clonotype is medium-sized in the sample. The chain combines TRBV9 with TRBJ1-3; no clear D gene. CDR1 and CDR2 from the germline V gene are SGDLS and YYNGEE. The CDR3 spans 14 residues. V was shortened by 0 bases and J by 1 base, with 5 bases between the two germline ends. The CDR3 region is CASSVEGSGNTIYF. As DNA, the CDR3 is TGTGCCAGCAGCGTAGAAGGTTCTGGAAACACCATATATTTT.

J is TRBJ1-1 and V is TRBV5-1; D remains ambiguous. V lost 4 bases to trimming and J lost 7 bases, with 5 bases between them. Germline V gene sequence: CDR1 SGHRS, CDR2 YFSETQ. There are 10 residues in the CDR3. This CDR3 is CASSPIEAFF. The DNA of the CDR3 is TGCGCCAGCAGCCCGATTGAAGCTTTCTTT.

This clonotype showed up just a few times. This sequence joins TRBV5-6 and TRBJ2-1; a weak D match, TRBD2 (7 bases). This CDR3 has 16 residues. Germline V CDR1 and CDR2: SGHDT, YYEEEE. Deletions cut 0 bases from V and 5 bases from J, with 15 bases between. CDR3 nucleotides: TGTGCCAGCAGCTTGGGAGGGGGGGGGCCCGACAATGAGCAGTTCTTC. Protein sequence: CASSLGGGGPDNEQFF.

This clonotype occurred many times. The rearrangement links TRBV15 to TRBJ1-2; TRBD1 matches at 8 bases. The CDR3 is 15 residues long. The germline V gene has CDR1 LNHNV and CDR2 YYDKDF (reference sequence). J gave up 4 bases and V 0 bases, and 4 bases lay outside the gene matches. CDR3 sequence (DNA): TGTGCCACCAGCAGAGATCGGACAGGGATCTATGGCTACACCTTC. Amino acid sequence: CATSRDRTGIYGYTF.

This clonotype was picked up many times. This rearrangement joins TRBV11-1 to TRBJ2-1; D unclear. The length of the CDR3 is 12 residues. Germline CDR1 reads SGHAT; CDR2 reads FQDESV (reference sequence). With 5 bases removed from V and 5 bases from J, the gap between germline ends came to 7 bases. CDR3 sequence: CASSRTNNEQFF. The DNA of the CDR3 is TGTGCCAGCAGCCGGACGAACAATGAGCAGTTCTTC. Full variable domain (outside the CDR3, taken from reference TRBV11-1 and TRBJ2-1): EAEVAQSPRYKITEKSQAVAFWCDPISGHATLYWYRQILGQGPELLVQFQDESVVDDSQLPKDRFSAERLKGVDSTLKIQPAELGDSAMYLCASSRTNNEQFFGPGTRLTVL.

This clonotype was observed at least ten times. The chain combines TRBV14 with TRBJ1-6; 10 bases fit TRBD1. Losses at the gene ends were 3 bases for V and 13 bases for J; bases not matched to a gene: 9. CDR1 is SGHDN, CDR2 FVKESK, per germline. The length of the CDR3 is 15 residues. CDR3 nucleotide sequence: TGTGCCAGCAGCCATGGCTTTGGACAGGGGGTCCCCCTCCACTTT. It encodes CASSHGFGQGVPLHF.

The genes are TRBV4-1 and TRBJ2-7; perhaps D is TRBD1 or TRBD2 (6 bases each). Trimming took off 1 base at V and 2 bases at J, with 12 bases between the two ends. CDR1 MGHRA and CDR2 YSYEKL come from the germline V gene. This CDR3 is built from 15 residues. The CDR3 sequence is CASSQVGGLAYEQYF. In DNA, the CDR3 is TGCGCCAGCAGCCAAGTTGGGGGGCTAGCCTACGAGCAGTACTTC.

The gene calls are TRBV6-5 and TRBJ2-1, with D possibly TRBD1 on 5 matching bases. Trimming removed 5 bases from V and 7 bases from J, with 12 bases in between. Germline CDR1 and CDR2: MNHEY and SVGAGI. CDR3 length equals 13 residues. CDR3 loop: CASSIQGGNEQFF. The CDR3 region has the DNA TGTGCCAGCAGTATTCAGGGTGGTAATGAGCAGTTCTTC.

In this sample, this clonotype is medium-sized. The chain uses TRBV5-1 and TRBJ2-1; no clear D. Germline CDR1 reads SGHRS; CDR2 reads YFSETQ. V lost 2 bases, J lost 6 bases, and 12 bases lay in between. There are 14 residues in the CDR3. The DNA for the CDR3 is TGCGCCAGCAGCTTCCTTACAAACGGCAATGAGCAGTTCTTC. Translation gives CASSFLTNGNEQFF.

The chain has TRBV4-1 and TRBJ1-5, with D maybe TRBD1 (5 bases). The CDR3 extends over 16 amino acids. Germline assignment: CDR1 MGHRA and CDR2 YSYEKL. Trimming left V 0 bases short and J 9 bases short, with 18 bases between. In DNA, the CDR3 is TGCGCCAGCAGCCAAGAACATGGGGGGTCCTTTAGGCCCCAGCATTTT. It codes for CASSQEHGGSFRPQHF.

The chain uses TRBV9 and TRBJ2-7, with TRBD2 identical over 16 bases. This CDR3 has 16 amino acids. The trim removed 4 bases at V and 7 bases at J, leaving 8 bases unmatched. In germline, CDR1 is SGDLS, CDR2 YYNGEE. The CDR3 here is CASSTGTSGRAGEQYF. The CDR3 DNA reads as TGTGCCAGCAGCACCGGGACTAGCGGGAGGGCCGGAGAGCAGTACTTC.

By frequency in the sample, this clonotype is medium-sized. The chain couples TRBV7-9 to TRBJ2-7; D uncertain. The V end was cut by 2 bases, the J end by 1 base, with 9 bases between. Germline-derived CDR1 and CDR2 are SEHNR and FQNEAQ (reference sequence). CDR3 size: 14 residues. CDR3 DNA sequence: TGTGCCAGCAGCTTAATGGGTAATTCCTACGAGCAGTACTTC. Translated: CASSLMGNSYEQYF.

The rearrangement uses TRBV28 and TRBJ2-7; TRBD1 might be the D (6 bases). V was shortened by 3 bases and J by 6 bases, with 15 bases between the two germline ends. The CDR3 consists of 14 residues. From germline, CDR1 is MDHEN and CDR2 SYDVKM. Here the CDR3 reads CASSFLGRGGEQYF. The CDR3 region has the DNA TGTGCCAGCAGTTTTCTGGGCAGGGGCGGCGAGCAGTACTTC. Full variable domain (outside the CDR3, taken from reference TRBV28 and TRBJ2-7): DVKVTQSSRYLVKRTGEKVFLECVQDMDHENMFWYRQDPGLGLRLIYFSYDVKMKEKGDIPEGYSVSREKKERFSLILESASTNQTSMYLCASSFLGRGGEQYFGPGTRLTVT.

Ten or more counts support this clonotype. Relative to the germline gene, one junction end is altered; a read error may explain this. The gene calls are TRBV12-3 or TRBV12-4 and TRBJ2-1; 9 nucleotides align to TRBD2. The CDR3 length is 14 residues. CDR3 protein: CASSLAGAYGEQFF. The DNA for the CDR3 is TGTGCCAGCAGCTTAGCGGGGGCCTACGGGGAGCAGTTCTTC.

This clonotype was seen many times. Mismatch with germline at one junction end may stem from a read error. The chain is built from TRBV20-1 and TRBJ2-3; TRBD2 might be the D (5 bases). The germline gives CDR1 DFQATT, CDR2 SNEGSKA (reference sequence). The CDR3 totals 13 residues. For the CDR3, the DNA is TGCAGTGCGAGAGGGCGGTATGCAGATACGCAGTATTTT. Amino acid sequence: CSARGRYADTQYF.

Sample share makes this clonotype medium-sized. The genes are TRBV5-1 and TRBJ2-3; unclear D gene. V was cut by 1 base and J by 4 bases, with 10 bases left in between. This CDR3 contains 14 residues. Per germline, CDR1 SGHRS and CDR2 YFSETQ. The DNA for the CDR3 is TGCGCCAGCAGCTTGCCCTTGGGTGCAGATACGCAGTATTTT. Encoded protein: CASSLPLGADTQYF.

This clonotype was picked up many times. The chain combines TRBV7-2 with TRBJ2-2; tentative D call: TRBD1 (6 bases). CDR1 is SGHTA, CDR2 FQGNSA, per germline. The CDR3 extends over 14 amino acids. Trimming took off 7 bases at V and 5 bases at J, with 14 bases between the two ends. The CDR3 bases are TGTGCCAGCACCCGAACAGGGCGGACCGGGGAGCTGTTTTTT. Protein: CASTRTGRTGELFF.